Listed below are T cell receptor beta chains from one sample, sequenced in a study of blood T cell repertoires in COVID-19. Generated by immunoSEQ multiplex PCR, the TCRdb table keeps only in-frame clones and is missing some. The table has about 130,000 clones, about 85% seen once. The sample taken for sequencing was peripheral blood. The receptors stem from a human donor in a cohort sampled during active COVID-19. CDR3s include the opening cysteine and the closing phenylalanine or tryptophan. The order of the fields is V gene, CDR3 protein.

v_call: TRBV10-3
cdr3_aa: CAISVGDSTDTQYF

v_call: TRBV3-1/TRBV3-2
cdr3_aa: CASSDPKGASGAPDTQYF

v_call: TRBV27
cdr3_aa: CASSSTRTSTDTQYF

v_call: TRBV7-9
cdr3_aa: CASSLDGRVKGFF

v_call: TRBV5-6
cdr3_aa: CASSRQLGMNTEAFF

v_call: TRBV7-8
cdr3_aa: CASSFLGGETQYF

v_call: TRBV7-2
cdr3_aa: CASNHRGRLNGYTF

v_call: TRBV16
cdr3_aa: CASSQSEARGKLFF

v_call: TRBV6-6
cdr3_aa: CASSYPLPPGDNEQFF

v_call: TRBV6-2/TRBV6-3
cdr3_aa: CASSYEEESPLHF

v_call: TRBV10-3
cdr3_aa: CAISRGFTDTQYF

v_call: TRBV7-8
cdr3_aa: CASSFPPRTGYETQYF

v_call: TRBV29-1
cdr3_aa: CSIGQSSGNTIYF

v_call: TRBV10-2
cdr3_aa: CASRDRVIFGDEKLFF

v_call: TRBV11-2
cdr3_aa: CASSLAGEQFF

v_call: TRBV5-1
cdr3_aa: CASSLSNEQFF

v_call: TRBV2
cdr3_aa: CASGRDGLASSGNTIYF

v_call: TRBV30
cdr3_aa: CASDREAPSGANVLTF

v_call: TRBV6-5
cdr3_aa: CASGRTGNTEAFF

v_call: TRBV19
cdr3_aa: CASSHTTGVINNEQFF

v_call: TRBV7-6
cdr3_aa: CASSLGVAGGPNEQFF

v_call: TRBV6-6
cdr3_aa: CASSYTTRSEQFF

v_call: TRBV6-6
cdr3_aa: CASSGAREANTEAFF

v_call: TRBV5-4
cdr3_aa: CASSRESGETQYF

v_call: TRBV19
cdr3_aa: CASSLRGEVNTEAFF

v_call: TRBV30
cdr3_aa: CAWMGGRGEKLFF

v_call: TRBV7-2
cdr3_aa: CASSLRGSGNTIYF

v_call: TRBV6-2/TRBV6-3
cdr3_aa: CASSLRGPSYEQYF

v_call: TRBV27
cdr3_aa: CASSSIFPTGANYGYTF

v_call: TRBV5-1
cdr3_aa: CASSSGLAGGPNTGELFF

v_call: TRBV5-1
cdr3_aa: CASSLTSQGETQYF

v_call: TRBV5-1
cdr3_aa: CASSLELGIDEQFF

v_call: TRBV11-2
cdr3_aa: CASSPGLASRSQETQYF

v_call: TRBV4-3
cdr3_aa: CASSQESGHGTGGKETQYF

v_call: TRBV5-1
cdr3_aa: CASSPQVRGGEETQYF

v_call: TRBV30
cdr3_aa: CAWSSGTGIGYTF

v_call: TRBV29-1
cdr3_aa: CSVGAGGGYTF